This is a list of T cell receptor beta chains from one sample in a study of pediatric ulcerative colitis. Generated by immunoSEQ multiplex PCR, the TCRdb table keeps only in-frame clones and is missing some. Of about 12,000 clones listed, around 77% were seen once; the top ten hold under 5.5%. The specimen was gut tissue. These receptors were obtained from a boy aged 10-17 years who was a control in a study of pediatric ulcerative colitis. Each CDR3 is given with its conserved first and last residue. D genes are given only for firm matches. Not every row has a clone size; where given, it reads once, few, many or a size class.

few	.	TRBJ2-3	TRBV5-1	CASSFSESTDTQYF	TGCGCCAGCAGCTTCTCCGAGAGCACAGATACGCAGTATTTT
.	.	TRBJ2-3	TRBV30	CAWSVISRLSTDTQYF	TGTGCCTGGAGTGTAATATCTAGGCTAAGCACAGATACGCAGTATTTT
.	TRBD1	TRBJ2-3	TRBV5-4	CASKRDRISTDTQYF	TGTGCCAGCAAACGGGACAGGATAAGCACAGATACGCAGTATTTT
few	.	TRBJ1-3	TRBV6-5	CASQYGNTIYF	TGTGCCAGCCAATACGGAAACACCATATATTTT
medium-sized	.	TRBJ2-1	TRBV11-2	CASSFLTSQFF	TGTGCCAGCAGCTTTTTAACTAGCCAGTTCTTC
.	.	TRBJ2-3	TRBV29-1	CSVVRGDTQYF	TGCAGCGTCGTAAGGGGGGATACGCAGTATTTT
.	TRBD2	TRBJ2-7	TRBV12-5	CASARGRGGGYEQYF	TGTGCTAGTGCCAGGGGTCGGGGGGGAGGATACGAGCAGTACTTC
.	.	TRBJ1-2	TRBV27	CASSWDSRNYGYTF	TGTGCCAGCAGTTGGGACTCCCGAAACTATGGCTACACCTTC
.	.	TRBJ1-3	TRBV9	CASGASAQQGNTIYF	TGTGCCAGCGGGGCAAGCGCCCAGCAAGGAAACACCATATATTTT
.	.	TRBJ1-5	TRBV19	CASSIVSQPQHF	TGTGCCAGTAGTATCGTCAGTCAGCCCCAGCATTTT
.	.	TRBJ1-2	TRBV7-6	CASSLAGDLIDGYTF	TGTGCCAGCAGCTTAGCGGGGGATCTAATAGATGGCTACACCTTC
.	TRBD1	TRBJ1-2	TRBV7-2	CASSLAGGQGANGYTF	TGTGCCAGCAGCTTAGCCGGGGGACAGGGGGCCAATGGCTACACCTTC
few	.	TRBJ2-5	TRBV6-5	CASSLEGATQETQYF	TGTGCCAGCAGTCTCGAGGGCGCCACTCAAGAGACCCAGTACTTC
.	TRBD2	TRBJ2-1	TRBV6-4	CASMHKGLPALAGGDEQFF	TGTGCCAGCATGCATAAGGGCCTCCCTGCTCTAGCGGGAGGTGACGAGCAGTTCTTC
.	.	TRBJ2-2	TRBV9	CASSVQGPNTGELFF	TGTGCCAGCAGCGTACAGGGACCGAACACCGGGGAGCTGTTTTTT
.	.	TRBJ2-3	TRBV28	CASGQGGTDTQYF	TGTGCCAGCGGACAAGGAGGGACAGATACGCAGTATTTT
few	.	TRBJ1-2	TRBV29-1	CSVGANYGYTF	TGCAGCGTTGGGGCTAACTATGGCTACACCTTC
.	.	TRBJ2-1	TRBV11-1	CASSLLRNSYNEQFF	TGTGCCAGCAGCTTATTACGGAACTCCTACAATGAGCAGTTCTTC
.	.	TRBJ2-2	TRBV9	CASSVGVGRELFF	TGTGCCAGCAGCGTAGGGGTGGGGCGAGAGCTGTTTTTT
.	.	TRBJ2-2	TRBV7-9	CASSPPGLGTGELFF	TGTGCCAGCAGCCCCCCGGGGCTGGGCACCGGGGAGCTGTTTTTT
.	.	TRBJ1-5	TRBV10-1	CASSESGQPQHF	TGCGCCAGCAGTGAGTCGGGGCAGCCCCAGCATTTT
once	.	TRBJ2-2	TRBV4-1	CASSPTGLGELFF	TGCGCCAGCAGCCCGACGGGTTTGGGGGAGCTGTTTTTT
.	TRBD1	TRBJ2-7	TRBV7-3	CASSLEGPGQGGTYEQYF	TGTGCCAGCAGCTTAGAAGGCCCCGGACAGGGGGGAACCTACGAGCAGTACTTC
.	.	TRBJ2-4	TRBV30	CAWKTQTKNIQYF	TGTGCCTGGAAGACCCAGACCAAAAACATTCAGTACTTC
.	TRBD2	TRBJ2-5	TRBV30	CAWTPGLAGQETQYF	TGTGCCTGGACCCCGGGACTAGCGGGCCAAGAGACCCAGTACTTC
.	.	TRBJ1-4	TRBV2	CASSWNRAANEKLFF	TGTGCCAGCAGTTGGAACAGGGCGGCTAATGAAAAACTGTTTTTT
.	TRBD2	TRBJ2-2	TRBV12-5	CASGWTSGKGSTGELFF	TGTGCTAGTGGCTGGACTAGCGGGAAGGGGAGCACCGGGGAGCTGTTTTTT
.	.	TRBJ2-4	TRBV9	CASSESPGGRGAKNIQYF	TGTGCCAGCAGCGAGAGCCCCGGAGGGCGTGGCGCCAAAAACATTCAGTACTTC
few	.	TRBJ2-7	TRBV5-1	CASSLSLGYEQYF	TGCGCCAGCAGCTTGTCCCTCGGCTACGAGCAGTACTTC
once	.	TRBJ2-5	TRBV5-6	CASSLRLFQETQYF	TGTGCCAGCAGCCTGAGACTATTCCAAGAGACCCAGTACTTC
few	.	TRBJ2-5	TRBV25-1	CASQRVFQETQYF	TGTGCCAGTCAGAGGGTATTTCAAGAGACCCAGTACTTC
.	TRBD1	TRBJ1-5	TRBV30	CAGGTGWPNQPQHF	TGTGCCGGGGGGACAGGGTGGCCCAATCAGCCCCAGCATTTT
.	TRBD2	TRBJ2-7	TRBV7-2	CASSLAGGRAYEQYF	TGTGCCAGCAGCTTAGCGGGCGGGAGGGCCTACGAGCAGTACTTC
few	TRBD1	TRBJ1-5	TRBV4-1	CASSQDLAAGTGTNQPQHF	TGCGCCAGCAGCCAAGATTTAGCCGCGGGGACAGGGACCAATCAGCCCCAGCATTTT
.	.	TRBJ1-5	TRBV4-3	CASSQDDQPQHF	TGCGCCAGCAGCCAAGACGATCAGCCCCAGCATTTT
.	.	TRBJ2-2	TRBV7-9	CASSPLRGQSNTGELFF	TGTGCCAGCAGCCCCCTACGAGGACAGTCGAACACCGGGGAGCTGTTTTTT
few	.	TRBJ2-3	TRBV7-2	CASSSDRVTDTQYF	TGTGCCAGCAGCTCGGACAGAGTCACAGATACGCAGTATTTT
.	TRBD1	TRBJ2-5	TRBV11-3	CASSPRDRGPQTQYF	TGTGCCAGCAGCCCGCGGGACAGGGGGCCGCAGACCCAGTACTTC
.	TRBD1	TRBJ1-1	TRBV19	CASSSQGATEAFF	TGTGCCAGTAGTTCACAGGGGGCCACTGAAGCTTTCTTT
.	.	TRBJ1-4	TRBV10-3	CAISTGPGEKLFF	TGTGCCATCAGTACAGGGCCAGGAGAAAAACTGTTTTTT
.	.	TRBJ2-2	TRBV5-6	CASSLVVTGELFF	TGTGCCAGCAGCTTGGTCGTCACCGGGGAGCTGTTTTTT
once	.	TRBJ2-5	TRBV7-6	CASTSRWHQETQYF	TGTGCCAGCACCTCACGGTGGCACCAAGAGACCCAGTACTTC
.	TRBD2	TRBJ2-1	TRBV27	CASSLLLAGGPNEQFF	TGTGCCAGCAGTTTATTACTAGCGGGAGGGCCCAATGAGCAGTTCTTC
few	.	TRBJ1-2	TRBV12-5	CASGLVPESDYGYTF	TGTGCTAGTGGTTTGGTACCGGAATCTGACTATGGCTACACCTTC
.	TRBD2	TRBJ2-3	TRBV4-2	CASSQASGSPDTQYF	TGTGCCAGCAGCCAAGCTAGCGGGAGCCCAGATACGCAGTATTTT
.	.	TRBJ2-3	TRBV16	CASSQNDGDTQYF	TGTGCCAGCAGCCAGAACGACGGAGATACGCAGTATTTT
.	.	TRBJ1-1	TRBV11-2	CASSLVIEAFF	TGTGCCAGCAGCTTAGTCATTGAAGCTTTCTTT
.	TRBD1	TRBJ2-7	TRBV6-6	CASSLDRWSYEQYF	TGTGCCAGCAGTTTGGACAGGTGGTCCTACGAGCAGTACTTC
once	TRBD2	TRBJ2-1	TRBV7-3	CASSLGPGGPGNEQFF	TGTGCCAGCAGCTTGGGACCGGGAGGGCCGGGCAATGAGCAGTTCTTC
.	.	TRBJ2-3	TRBV6-5	CASSYRQNTDTQYF	TGTGCCAGCAGTTACAGGCAGAACACAGATACGCAGTATTTT